These T cell receptor beta chains were read from a single sample in a study of blood T cell repertoires in COVID-19. The repertoire was sequenced with immunoSEQ multiplex PCR; TCRdb's copy has only in-frame clones and lacks some. This sample yields a few hundred thousand clones, of which approximately 83% are seen a single time; around 16% belongs to the top ten. Sequenced input: peripheral blood. These receptors all come from an older person with COVID-19, enrolled during active disease. The CDR3 runs from the conserved cysteine through the conserved F or W. The D gene is left open where the match is weak. Part of the rows lack a size; the others show once, few, many or a class for expanded clones.

TRBD2	TRBV7-2	TRBJ2-5	.	CASSLDLRGGRVTQYF	TGTGCCAGCAGCTTAGATTTGCGGGGGGGGCGAGTTACCCAGTACTTC
TRBD1	TRBV5-3	TRBJ1-2	.	CARSRTGEGSRGYTF	TGTGCCAGAAGCAGGACAGGGGAAGGTTCGCGTGGCTACACCTTC
TRBD1	TRBV4-1	TRBJ2-1	once	CASSQTPGTAQFF	TGCGCCAGCAGCCAGACCCCGGGGACAGCGCAGTTCTTC
TRBD2	TRBV7-2	TRBJ2-5	once	CASSLPGGKTQYF	TGTGCCAGCAGCTTGCCGGGAGGGAAGACCCAGTACTTC
.	TRBV19	TRBJ1-3	.	CASSIAANSGNTIYF	TGTGCCAGTAGTATCGCGGCCAACTCTGGAAACACCATATATTTT
TRBD1	TRBV9	TRBJ2-7	.	CASSVGTGAYEQYF	TGTGCCAGCAGCGTAGGGACAGGGGCCTACGAGCAGTACTTC
.	TRBV28	TRBJ1-5	few	CASSSGGGVQPQHF	TGTGCCAGCAGTTCCGGGGGAGGGGTTCAGCCCCAGCATTTT
.	TRBV6-5	TRBJ2-2	.	CASSGDYPTGELFF	TGTGCCAGCAGCGGGGATTACCCAACCGGGGAGCTGTTTTTT
.	TRBV27	TRBJ2-7	.	CASSLGQVYEQYF	TGTGCCAGCTCCTTGGGCCAAGTCTACGAGCAGTACTTC
.	TRBV28	TRBJ2-1	.	CASRAAGIYNEQFF	TGTGCCAGCAGGGCCGCAGGGATCTACAATGAGCAGTTCTTC
.	TRBV28	TRBJ1-5	.	CASSQKGWGGSNQPQHF	TGTGCCAGCAGTCAAAAAGGGTGGGGGGGCAGCAATCAGCCCCAGCATTTT
.	TRBV19	TRBJ1-1	.	CASSNRAEAFF	TGTGCCAGTAGTAACAGGGCTGAAGCTTTCTTT
.	TRBV28	TRBJ2-3	.	CASSLGGGSGDTQYF	TGTGCCAGCAGTTTAGGGGGCGGGAGTGGAGATACGCAGTATTTT
TRBD2	TRBV2	TRBJ2-3	once	CACQTSGGATDTQYF	TGTGCCTGCCAGACTAGCGGGGGCGCCACAGATACGCAGTATTTT
.	TRBV27	TRBJ1-5	.	CASLSWTEPRRPQHF	TGTGCCAGCCTGTCCTGGACAGAACCACGTAGGCCCCAGCATTTT
TRBD2	TRBV6-6	TRBJ2-5	.	CASSLGLAGRAVETQYF	TGTGCCAGCAGTCTGGGACTAGCGGGAAGGGCGGTAGAGACCCAGTACTTC
TRBD1	TRBV5-5	TRBJ2-7	.	CASSSLQGAQNEQYF	TGTGCCAGCAGCAGCTTACAGGGGGCGCAGAACGAGCAGTACTTC
TRBD2	TRBV14	TRBJ2-5	.	CASSSYVVAGRGAGVNEETQYF	TGTGCCAGCAGCTCCTACGTGGTAGCGGGGCGCGGAGCGGGAGTGAACGAAGAGACCCAGTACTTC
.	TRBV7-9	TRBJ1-1	.	CASRLAGANTEAFF	TGTGCCAGCAGGCTGGCGGGGGCCAACACTGAAGCTTTCTTT
TRBD2	TRBV7-3	TRBJ2-1	.	CASSLGLAGYNEQFF	TGTGCCAGCAGCTTAGGACTAGCGGGGTACAATGAGCAGTTCTTC
.	TRBV27	TRBJ2-1	.	CASTPSTGKSSYNEQFF	TGTGCCAGCACCCCATCTACAGGGAAAAGCTCCTACAATGAGCAGTTCTTC
TRBD1	TRBV10-3	TRBJ1-3	.	CAISGEGGGSGNTIYF	TGTGCCATCAGCGGAGAAGGGGGCGGCTCTGGAAACACCATATATTTT
.	TRBV11-2	TRBJ1-3	.	CASRPYAGENANTIYF	TGTGCCAGCAGACCTTATGCAGGGGAAAATGCAAACACCATATATTTT
TRBD1	TRBV24-1	TRBJ2-7	.	CATSWPRGPSYEQYF	TGTGCCACCAGTTGGCCAAGGGGGCCCTCCTACGAGCAGTACTTC
TRBD1	TRBV5-4	TRBJ2-5	.	CASSLGAGQGLGETQYF	TGTGCCAGCAGCTTGGGGGCAGGACAGGGTTTAGGGGAGACCCAGTACTTC
TRBD1	TRBV25-1	TRBJ2-7	.	CASSAFRDRGYEQYF	TGTGCCAGCAGTGCATTCCGGGACAGAGGATACGAGCAGTACTTC
TRBD2	TRBV5-4	TRBJ2-3	.	CASSLDSGRPDTQYF	TGTGCCAGCAGCTTGGACAGCGGGAGGCCAGATACGCAGTATTTT